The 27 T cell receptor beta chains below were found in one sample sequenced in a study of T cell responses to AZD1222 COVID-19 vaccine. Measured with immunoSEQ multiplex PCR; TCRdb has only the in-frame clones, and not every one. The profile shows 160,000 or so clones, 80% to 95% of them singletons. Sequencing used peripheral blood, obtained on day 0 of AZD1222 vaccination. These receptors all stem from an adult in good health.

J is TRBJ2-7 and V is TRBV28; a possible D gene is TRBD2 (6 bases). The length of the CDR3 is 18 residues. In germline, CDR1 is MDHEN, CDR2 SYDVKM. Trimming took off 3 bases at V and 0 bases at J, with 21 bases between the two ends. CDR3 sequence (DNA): TGTGCCAGCAGTTTTGGGTCCCGGCTAGCGAGAAACTCCTACGAGCAGTACTTC. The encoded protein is CASSFGSRLARNSYEQYF.

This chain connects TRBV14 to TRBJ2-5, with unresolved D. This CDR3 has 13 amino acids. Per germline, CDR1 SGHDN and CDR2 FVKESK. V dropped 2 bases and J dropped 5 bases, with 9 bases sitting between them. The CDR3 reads CASSQTTVETQYF. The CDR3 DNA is TGTGCCAGCAGCCAAACAACAGTGGAGACCCAGTACTTC.

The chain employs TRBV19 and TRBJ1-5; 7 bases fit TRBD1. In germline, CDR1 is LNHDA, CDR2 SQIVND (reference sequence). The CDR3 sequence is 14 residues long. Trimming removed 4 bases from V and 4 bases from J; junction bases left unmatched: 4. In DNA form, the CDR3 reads TGTGCCAGTAGTACCGCAGGGGGGAATCAGCCCCAGCATTTT. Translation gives CASSTAGGNQPQHF.

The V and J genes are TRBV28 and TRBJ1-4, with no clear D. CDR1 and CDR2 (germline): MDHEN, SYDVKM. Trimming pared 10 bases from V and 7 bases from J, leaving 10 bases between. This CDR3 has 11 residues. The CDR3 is CATSSVEKLFF. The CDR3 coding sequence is TGTGCCACCTCTTCGGTTGAAAAACTGTTTTTT.

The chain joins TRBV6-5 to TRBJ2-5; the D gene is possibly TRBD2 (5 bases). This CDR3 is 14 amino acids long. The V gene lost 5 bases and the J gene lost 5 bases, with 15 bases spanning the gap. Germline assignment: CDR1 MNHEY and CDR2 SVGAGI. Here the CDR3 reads CASSPPVRAETQYF. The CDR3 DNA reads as TGTGCCAGCAGTCCCCCGGTGCGGGCGGAGACCCAGTACTTC.

CDR3 amino acids: CATSDFRALDTQYF. As DNA, the CDR3 is TGTGCCACCAGTGATTTTAGGGCATTGGATACGCAGTATTTT. The chain has TRBV24-1 and TRBJ2-3; D unclear. CDR1 and CDR2 (germline): KGHDR, SFDVKD. Trimming shortened V by 1 base and J by 6 bases, and 10 bases separated the two germline ends. The CDR3 is made up of 14 amino acids.

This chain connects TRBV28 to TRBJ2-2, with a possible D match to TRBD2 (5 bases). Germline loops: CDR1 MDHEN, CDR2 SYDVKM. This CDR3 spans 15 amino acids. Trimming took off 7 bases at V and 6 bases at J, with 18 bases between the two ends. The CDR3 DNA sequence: TGTGCCAGCATGGATAGCAGGAGGTTTCCCGGGGAGCTGTTTTTT. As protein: CASMDSRRFPGELFF.

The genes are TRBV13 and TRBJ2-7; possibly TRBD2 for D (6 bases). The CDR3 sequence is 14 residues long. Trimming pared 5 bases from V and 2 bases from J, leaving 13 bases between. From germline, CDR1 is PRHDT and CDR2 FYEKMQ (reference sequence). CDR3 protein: CASSDGTRAYEQYF. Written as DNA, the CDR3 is TGTGCCAGCAGCGACGGGACTCGGGCCTACGAGCAGTACTTC.

The CDR3 DNA follows: TGTGCCATCAGTGAGCAGGGGCCTATTAGGGCTTTCTTT. This translates into CAISEQGPIRAFF. The chain is built from TRBV10-3 and TRBJ1-1, with D possibly matching TRBD1 (6 bases). V shed 2 bases and J shed 11 bases, with 15 bases lying between them. CDR1 and CDR2 from the germline V gene are ENHRY and SYGVKD. The CDR3 contains 13 residues.

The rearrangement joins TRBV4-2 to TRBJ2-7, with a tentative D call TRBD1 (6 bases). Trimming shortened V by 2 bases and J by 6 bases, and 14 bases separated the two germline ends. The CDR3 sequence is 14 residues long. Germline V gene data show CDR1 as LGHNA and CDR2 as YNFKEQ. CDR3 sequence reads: CASSQRGLGAEQYF. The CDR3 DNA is TGTGCCAGCAGCCAAAGGGGTTTGGGGGCCGAGCAGTACTTC.

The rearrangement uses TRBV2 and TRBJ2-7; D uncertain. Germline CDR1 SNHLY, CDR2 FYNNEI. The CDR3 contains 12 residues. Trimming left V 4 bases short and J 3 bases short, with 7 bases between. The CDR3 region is CASSGMIYEQYF. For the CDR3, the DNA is TGTGCCAGCAGTGGTATGATCTACGAGCAGTACTTC.

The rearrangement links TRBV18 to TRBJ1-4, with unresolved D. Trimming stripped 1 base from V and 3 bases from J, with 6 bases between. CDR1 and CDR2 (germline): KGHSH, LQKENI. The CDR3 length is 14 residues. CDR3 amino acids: CASSPQGSNEKLFF. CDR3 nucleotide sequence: TGTGCCAGCTCACCACAGGGATCTAATGAAAAACTGTTTTTT.

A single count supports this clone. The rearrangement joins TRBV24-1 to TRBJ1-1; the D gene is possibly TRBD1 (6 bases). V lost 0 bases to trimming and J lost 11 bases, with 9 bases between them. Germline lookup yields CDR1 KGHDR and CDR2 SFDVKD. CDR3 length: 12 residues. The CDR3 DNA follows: TGTGCCACCAGTGATTTGAGGGGGGAGGCTTTCTTT. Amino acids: CATSDLRGEAFF.

CDR3 nucleotide sequence: TGTGCCAGCAGCTTAGAGAGATCTGCGTACTTC. This gives the protein CASSLERSAYF. The rearrangement joins TRBV11-3 to TRBJ2-7, with D uncertain. Per germline, CDR1 SGHNT and CDR2 YENEEA. V was pared by 0 bases and J by 12 bases, with 9 bases between. The CDR3 contains 11 residues.

The CDR3 coding sequence is TGTGCCACCAGTGATTCAGGCAGGGGCGGGCGCTACACCTTC. It yields the protein CATSDSGRGGRYTF. V gene TRBV24-1 combines with J gene TRBJ1-2; a weak D match, TRBD1 (6 bases). Germline V lookup: CDR1 KGHDR, CDR2 SFDVKD. V shed 2 bases and J shed 9 bases, with 15 bases lying between them. The CDR3 contains 14 residues.

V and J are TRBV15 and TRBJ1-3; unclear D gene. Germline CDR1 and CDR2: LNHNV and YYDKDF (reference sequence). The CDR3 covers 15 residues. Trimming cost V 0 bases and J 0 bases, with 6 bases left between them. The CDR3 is CATSRDPDSGNTIYF. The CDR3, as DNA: TGTGCCACCAGCAGAGACCCAGACTCTGGAAACACCATATATTTT.

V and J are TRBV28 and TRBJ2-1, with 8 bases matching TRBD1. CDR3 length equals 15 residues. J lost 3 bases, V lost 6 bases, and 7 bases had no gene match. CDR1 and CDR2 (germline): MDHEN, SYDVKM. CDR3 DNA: TGTGCCAGCAGCCCAGGGGGCGCTCACTACAATGAGCAGTTCTTC. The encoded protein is CASSPGGAHYNEQFF.

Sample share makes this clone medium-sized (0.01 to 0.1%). Here the CDR3 DNA reads TGTGCCAGCAGCCAAGATCTATTGGGCGCGGTAGGCTACACCTTC. Translating it yields CASSQDLLGAVGYTF. The chain links TRBV3-1 (or the pseudogene TRBV3-2) to TRBJ1-2, with D hard to call. CDR3 length: 15 amino acids. Trimming cost V 0 bases and J 8 bases, with 16 bases left between them. Germline V gene sequence: CDR1 LGHDT, CDR2 YNNKEL (reference sequence).

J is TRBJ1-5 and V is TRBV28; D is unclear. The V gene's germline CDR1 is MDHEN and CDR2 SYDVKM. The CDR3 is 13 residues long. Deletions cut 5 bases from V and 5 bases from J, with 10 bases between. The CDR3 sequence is CASSKGFDQPQHF. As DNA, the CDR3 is TGTGCCAGCAGTAAAGGGTTCGATCAGCCCCAGCATTTT. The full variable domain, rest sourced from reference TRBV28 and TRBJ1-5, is DVKVTQSSRYLVKRTGEKVFLECVQDMDHENMFWYRQDPGLGLRLIYFSYDVKMKEKGDIPEGYSVSREKKERFSLILESASTNQTSMYLCASSKGFDQPQHFGDGTRLSIL.

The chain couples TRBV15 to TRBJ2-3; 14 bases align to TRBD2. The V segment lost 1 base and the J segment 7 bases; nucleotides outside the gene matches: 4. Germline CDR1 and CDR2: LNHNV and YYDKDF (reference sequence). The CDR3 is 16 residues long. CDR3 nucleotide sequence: TGTGCCACCAGCAGAGGTGGGACTAGCGGGGGTAATACGCAGTATTTT. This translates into CATSRGGTSGGNTQYF.

The CDR3 loop reads CASKGQGAGEQYF. The DNA for the CDR3 is TGTGCCAGCAAGGGGCAGGGGGCAGGTGAGCAGTACTTC. This chain connects TRBV2 to TRBJ2-7; TRBD1 agrees at 8 bases. Germline-derived CDR1 and CDR2 are SNHLY and FYNNEI. The CDR3 runs 13 residues. The V segment lost 7 bases and the J segment 7 bases; nucleotides outside the gene matches: 9.

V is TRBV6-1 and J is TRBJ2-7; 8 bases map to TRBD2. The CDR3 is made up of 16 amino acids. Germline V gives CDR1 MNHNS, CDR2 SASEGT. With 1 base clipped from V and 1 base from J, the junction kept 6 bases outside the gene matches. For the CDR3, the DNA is TGTGCCAGCAGTGAAGTGACGGGAGGGGGGTCCTACGAGCAGTACTTC. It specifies CASSEVTGGGSYEQYF.

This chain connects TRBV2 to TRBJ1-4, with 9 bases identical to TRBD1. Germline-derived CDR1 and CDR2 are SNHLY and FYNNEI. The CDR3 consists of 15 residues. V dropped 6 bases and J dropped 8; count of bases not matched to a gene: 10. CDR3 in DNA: TGTGCCAGCAGCGACGGACAGGGGAAGAACGAAAAACTGTTTTTT. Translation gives CASSDGQGKNEKLFF.

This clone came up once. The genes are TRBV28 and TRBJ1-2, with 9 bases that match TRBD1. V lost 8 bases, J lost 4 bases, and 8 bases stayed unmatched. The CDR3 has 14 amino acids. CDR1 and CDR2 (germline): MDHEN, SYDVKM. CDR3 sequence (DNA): TGTGCCAGCGGCTCGGGACAGGGTGTCTATGGCTACACCTTC. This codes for CASGSGQGVYGYTF.

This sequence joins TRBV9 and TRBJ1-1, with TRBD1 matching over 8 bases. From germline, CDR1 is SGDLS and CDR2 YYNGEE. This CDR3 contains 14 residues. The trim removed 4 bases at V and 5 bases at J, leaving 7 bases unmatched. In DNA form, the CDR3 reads TGTGCCAGCAGCCCAAGACAGGGGAGAACTGAAGCTTTCTTT. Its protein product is CASSPRQGRTEAFF.

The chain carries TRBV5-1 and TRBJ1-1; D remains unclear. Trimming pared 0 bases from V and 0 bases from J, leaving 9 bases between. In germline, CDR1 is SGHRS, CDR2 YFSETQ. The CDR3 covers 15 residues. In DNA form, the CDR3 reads TGCGCCAGCAGCTTGGTGCCAGTCATGAACACTGAAGCTTTCTTT. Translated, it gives CASSLVPVMNTEAFF. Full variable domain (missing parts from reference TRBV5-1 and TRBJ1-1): KAGVTQTPRYLIKTRGQQVTLSCSPISGHRSVSWYQQTPGQGLQFLFEYFSETQRNKGNFPGRFSGRQFSNSRSEMNVSTLELGDSALYLCASSLVPVMNTEAFFGQGTRLTVV.

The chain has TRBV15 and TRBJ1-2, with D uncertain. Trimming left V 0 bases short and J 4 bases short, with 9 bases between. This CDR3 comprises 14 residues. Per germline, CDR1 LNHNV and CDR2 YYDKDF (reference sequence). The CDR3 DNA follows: TGTGCCACCAGCAGAGAAGTGGGAGCCTATGGCTACACCTTC. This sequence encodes CATSREVGAYGYTF. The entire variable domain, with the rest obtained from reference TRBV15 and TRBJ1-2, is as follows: DAMVIQNPRYQVTQFGKPVTLSCSQTLNHNVMYWYQQKSSQAPKLLFHYYDKDFNNEADTPDNFQSRRPNTSFCFLDIRSPGLGDTAMYLCATSREVGAYGYTFGSGTRLTVV.